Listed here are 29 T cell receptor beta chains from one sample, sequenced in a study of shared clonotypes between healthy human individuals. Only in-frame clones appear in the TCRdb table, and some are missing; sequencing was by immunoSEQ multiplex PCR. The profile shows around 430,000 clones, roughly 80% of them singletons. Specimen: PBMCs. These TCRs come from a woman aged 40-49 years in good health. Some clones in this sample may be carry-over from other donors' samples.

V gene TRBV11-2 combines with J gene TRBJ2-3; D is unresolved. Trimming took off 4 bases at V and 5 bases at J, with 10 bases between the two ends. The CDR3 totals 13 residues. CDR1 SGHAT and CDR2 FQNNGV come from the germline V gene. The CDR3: CASSSKPRDTQYF. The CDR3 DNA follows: TGTGCCAGCAGCTCGAAGCCACGAGATACGCAGTATTTT.

DNA for the CDR3: TGTGCCAGCTCATCGGTGGACAGGGACTTGGAGCAGTACTTC. Protein product: CASSSVDRDLEQYF. The chain joins TRBV18 to TRBJ2-7; 8 positions match TRBD1. Unmatched junction bases numbered 10, after V lost 5 bases and J lost 7 bases. CDR1 is KGHSH, CDR2 LQKENI, per germline. The CDR3 consists of 14 residues.

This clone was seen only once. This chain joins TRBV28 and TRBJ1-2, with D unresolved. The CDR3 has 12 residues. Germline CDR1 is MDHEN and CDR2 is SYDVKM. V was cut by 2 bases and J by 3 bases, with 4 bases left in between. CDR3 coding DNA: TGTGCCAGCAGTTTAACCGACTATGGCTACACCTTC. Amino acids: CASSLTDYGYTF.

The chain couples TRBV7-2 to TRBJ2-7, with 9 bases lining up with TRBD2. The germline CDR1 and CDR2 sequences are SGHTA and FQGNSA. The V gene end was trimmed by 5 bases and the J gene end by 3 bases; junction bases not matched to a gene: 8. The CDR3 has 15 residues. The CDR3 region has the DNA TGTGCCAGCAGCCGCTGGGGCGGGGGGGGCTACGAGCAGTACTTC. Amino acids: CASSRWGGGGYEQYF.

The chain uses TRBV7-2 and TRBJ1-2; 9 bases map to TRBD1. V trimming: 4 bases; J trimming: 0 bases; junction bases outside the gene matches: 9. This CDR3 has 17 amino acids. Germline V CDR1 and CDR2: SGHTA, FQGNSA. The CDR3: CASSSTQGARANYGYTF. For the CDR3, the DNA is TGTGCCAGCAGCTCTACACAGGGGGCGCGGGCTAACTATGGCTACACCTTC.

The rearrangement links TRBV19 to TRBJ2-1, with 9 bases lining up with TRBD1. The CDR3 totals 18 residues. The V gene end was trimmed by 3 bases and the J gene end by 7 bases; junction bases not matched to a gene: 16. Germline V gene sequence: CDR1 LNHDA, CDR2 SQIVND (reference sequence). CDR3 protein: CASSMLSSAGTGLNEQFF. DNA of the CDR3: TGTGCCAGTAGTATGTTGTCCTCTGCGGGGACAGGGTTGAATGAGCAGTTCTTC.

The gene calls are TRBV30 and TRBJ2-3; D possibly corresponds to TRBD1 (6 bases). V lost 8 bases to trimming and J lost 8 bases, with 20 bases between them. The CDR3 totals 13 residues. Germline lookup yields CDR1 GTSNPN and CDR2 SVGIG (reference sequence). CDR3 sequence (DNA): TGTGCCCGGGCGTGGGGGCCACAGGGTACGCAGTATTTT. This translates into CARAWGPQGTQYF.

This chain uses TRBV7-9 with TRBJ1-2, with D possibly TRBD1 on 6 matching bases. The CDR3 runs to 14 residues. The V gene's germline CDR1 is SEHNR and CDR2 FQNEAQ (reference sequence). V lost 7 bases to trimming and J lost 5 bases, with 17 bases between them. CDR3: CASNHPDRRYGYTF. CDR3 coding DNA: TGTGCCAGCAACCACCCCGACAGGAGATATGGCTACACCTTC.

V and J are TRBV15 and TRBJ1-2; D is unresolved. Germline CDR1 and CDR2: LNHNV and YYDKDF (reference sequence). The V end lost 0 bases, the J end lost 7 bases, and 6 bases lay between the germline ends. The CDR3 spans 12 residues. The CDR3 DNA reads TGTGCCACCAGCAGAGATACCGGTGGCTACACCTTC. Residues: CATSRDTGGYTF.

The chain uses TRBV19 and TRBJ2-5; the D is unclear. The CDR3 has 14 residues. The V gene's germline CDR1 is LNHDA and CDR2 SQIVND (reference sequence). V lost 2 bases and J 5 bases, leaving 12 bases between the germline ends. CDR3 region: CASSIRGSRETQYF. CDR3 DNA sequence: TGTGCCAGTAGTATAAGAGGCAGCCGGGAGACCCAGTACTTC.

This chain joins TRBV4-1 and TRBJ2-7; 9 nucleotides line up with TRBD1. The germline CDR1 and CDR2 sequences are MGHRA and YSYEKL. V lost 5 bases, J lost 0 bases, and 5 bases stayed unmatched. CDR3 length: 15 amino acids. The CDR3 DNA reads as TGCGCCAGCAGCTTGGACAGGGGTCCCTCCTACGAGCAGTACTTC. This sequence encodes CASSLDRGPSYEQYF.

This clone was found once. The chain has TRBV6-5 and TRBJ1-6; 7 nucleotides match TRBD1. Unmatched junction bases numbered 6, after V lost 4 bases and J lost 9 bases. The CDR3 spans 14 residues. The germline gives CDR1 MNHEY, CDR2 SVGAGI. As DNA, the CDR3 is TGTGCCAGCAGTTCCGGGACAGCTATTTCACCCCTCCACTTT. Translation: CASSSGTAISPLHF.

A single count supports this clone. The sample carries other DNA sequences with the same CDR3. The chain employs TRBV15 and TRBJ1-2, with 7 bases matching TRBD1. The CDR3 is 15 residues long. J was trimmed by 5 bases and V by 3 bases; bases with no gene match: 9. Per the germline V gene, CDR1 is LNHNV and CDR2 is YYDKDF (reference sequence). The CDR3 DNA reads TGTGCCACCAGCAGGGACCCAGGGACAGAATATGGCTACACCTTC. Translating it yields CATSRDPGTEYGYTF.

The chain's CDR3 is CASRPRDRSYEQYF. The CDR3, as DNA: TGTGCCAGCAGACCGAGGGACAGGTCGTACGAGCAGTACTTC. The chain combines TRBV27 with TRBJ2-7; 8 bases line up with TRBD1. The V gene end was trimmed by 6 bases and the J gene end by 4 bases; junction bases not matched to a gene: 8. This CDR3 comprises 14 residues. Germline CDR1 is MNHEY and CDR2 is SMNVEV (reference sequence).

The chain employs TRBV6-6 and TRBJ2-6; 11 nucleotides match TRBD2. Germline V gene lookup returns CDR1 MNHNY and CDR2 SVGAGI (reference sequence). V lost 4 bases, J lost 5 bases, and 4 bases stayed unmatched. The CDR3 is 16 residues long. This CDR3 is CASSLAGGPRANVLTF. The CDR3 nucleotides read TGTGCCAGCAGTTTAGCGGGAGGGCCAAGGGCCAACGTCCTGACTTTC.

The CDR3, as DNA: TGTGCCAGCAGTGAGAGGGACAGGGCTTACACTGAAGCTTTCTTT. This encodes CASSERDRAYTEAFF. The chain uses TRBV6-6 and TRBJ1-1, with TRBD1 matching 9 bases. CDR1 is MNHNY and CDR2 is SVGAGI in the germline V gene (reference sequence). J gave up 3 bases and V 5 bases, and 7 bases lay outside the gene matches. The CDR3 covers 15 residues.

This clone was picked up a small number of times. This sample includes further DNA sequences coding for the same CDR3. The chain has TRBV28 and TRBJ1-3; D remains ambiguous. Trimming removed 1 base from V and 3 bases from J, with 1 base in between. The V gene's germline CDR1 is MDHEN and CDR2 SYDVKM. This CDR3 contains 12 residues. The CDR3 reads CASSLFGNTIYF. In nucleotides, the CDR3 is TGTGCCAGCAGTTTATTTGGAAACACCATATATTTT.

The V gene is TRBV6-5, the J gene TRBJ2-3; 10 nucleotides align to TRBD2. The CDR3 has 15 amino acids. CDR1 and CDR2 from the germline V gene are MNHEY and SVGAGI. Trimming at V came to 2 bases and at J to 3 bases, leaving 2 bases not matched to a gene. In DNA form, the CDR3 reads TGTGCCAGCAGTTACGGAGCGGGAGGGACAGATACGCAGTATTTT. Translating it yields CASSYGAGGTDTQYF.

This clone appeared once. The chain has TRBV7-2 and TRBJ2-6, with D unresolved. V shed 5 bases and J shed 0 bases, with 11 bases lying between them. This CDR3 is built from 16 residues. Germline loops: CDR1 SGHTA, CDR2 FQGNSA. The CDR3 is CASSLHGSSGANVLTF. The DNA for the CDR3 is TGTGCCAGCAGCCTTCACGGCAGCTCTGGGGCCAACGTCCTGACTTTC.

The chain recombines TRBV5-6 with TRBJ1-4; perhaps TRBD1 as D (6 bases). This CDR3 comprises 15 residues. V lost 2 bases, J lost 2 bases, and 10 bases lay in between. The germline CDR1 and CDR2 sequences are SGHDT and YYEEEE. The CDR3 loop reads CASSLGTPTNEKLFF. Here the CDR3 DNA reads TGTGCCAGCAGCTTAGGGACACCTACTAATGAAAAACTGTTTTTT.

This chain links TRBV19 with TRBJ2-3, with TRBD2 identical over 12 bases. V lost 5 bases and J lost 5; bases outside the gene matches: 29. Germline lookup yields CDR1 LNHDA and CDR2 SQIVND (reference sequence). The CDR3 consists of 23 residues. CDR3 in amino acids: CASSSSATSGRPHGGKGEDTQYF. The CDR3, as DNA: TGTGCCAGTAGTTCCTCCGCCACTAGCGGGAGGCCTCACGGGGGGAAAGGTGAAGATACGCAGTATTTT.

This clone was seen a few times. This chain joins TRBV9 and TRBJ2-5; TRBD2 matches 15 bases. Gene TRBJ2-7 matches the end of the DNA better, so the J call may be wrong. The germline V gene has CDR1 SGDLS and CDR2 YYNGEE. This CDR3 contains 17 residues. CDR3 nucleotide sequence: TGTGCCAGCAGCCCAAGCCGGACTAGCGGGAGGGCGTACGAGCAGTACTTC. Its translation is CASSPSRTSGRAYEQYF.

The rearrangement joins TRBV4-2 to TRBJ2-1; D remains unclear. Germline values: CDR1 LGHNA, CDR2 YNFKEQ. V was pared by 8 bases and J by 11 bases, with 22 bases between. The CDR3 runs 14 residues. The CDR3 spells CASSATSEWVQQFF. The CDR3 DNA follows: TGTGCCAGCTCCGCGACTTCCGAATGGGTCCAGCAGTTCTTC.

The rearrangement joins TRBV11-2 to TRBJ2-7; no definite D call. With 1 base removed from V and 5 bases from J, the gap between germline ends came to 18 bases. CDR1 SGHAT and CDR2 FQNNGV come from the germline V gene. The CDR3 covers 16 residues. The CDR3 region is CASSLGPVPEGHEQYF. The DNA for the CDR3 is TGTGCCAGCAGCTTAGGTCCGGTCCCGGAAGGGCACGAGCAGTACTTC.

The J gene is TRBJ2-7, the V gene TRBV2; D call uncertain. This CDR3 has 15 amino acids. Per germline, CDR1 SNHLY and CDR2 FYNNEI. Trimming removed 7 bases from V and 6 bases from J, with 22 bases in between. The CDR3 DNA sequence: TGTGCCAGCAACCTGGCAGGTCTCCTTTTGGGCGAGCAGTACTTC. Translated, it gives CASNLAGLLLGEQYF.

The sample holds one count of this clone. CDR3 in amino acids: CASSLQGGGRNPYEQYF. The CDR3 nucleotides read TGTGCCAGCAGCTTGCAGGGGGGTGGCCGAAACCCCTACGAGCAGTACTTC. The gene calls are TRBV5-8 and TRBJ2-7; a weak D match, TRBD1 (7 bases). V was trimmed by 1 base and J by 2 bases, leaving 19 bases between them. The germline CDR1 and CDR2 sequences are SGHTS and YDEGEE. CDR3 length: 17 residues.

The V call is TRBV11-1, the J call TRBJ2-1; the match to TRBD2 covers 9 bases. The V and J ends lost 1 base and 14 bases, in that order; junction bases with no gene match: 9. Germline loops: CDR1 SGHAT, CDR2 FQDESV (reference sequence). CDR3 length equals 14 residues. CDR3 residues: CASSLVSSGSGKFF. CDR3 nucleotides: TGTGCCAGCAGCTTAGTGAGTAGCGGGAGTGGGAAGTTCTTC.

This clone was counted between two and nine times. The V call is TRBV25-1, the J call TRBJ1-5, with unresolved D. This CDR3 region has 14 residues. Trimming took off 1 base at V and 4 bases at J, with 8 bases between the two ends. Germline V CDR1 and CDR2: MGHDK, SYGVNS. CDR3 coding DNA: TGTGCCAGCAGTGAATTACAGCAAAATCAGCCCCAGCATTTT. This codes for CASSELQQNQPQHF.

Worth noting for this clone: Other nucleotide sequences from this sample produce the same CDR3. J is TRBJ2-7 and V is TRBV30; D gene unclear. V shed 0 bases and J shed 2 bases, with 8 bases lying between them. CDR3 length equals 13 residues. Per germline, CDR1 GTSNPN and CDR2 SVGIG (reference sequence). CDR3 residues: CAWSVGKTYEQYF. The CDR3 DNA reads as TGTGCCTGGAGTGTCGGTAAGACCTACGAGCAGTACTTC.